This note documents a single T cell receptor beta chain sequence. Its specificity is unknown. This sample stems from a study of beta chain features in type 1 diabetes. General study results and limits: Type 1 diabetes patients had moderately but significantly shorter TCRB CDR3s in all four CD4+ subsets.

In germline, CDR1 is SGHRS, CDR2 YFSETQ. This CDR3 has 18 residues. J was trimmed by 5 bases and V by 0 bases; bases with no gene match: 8. What was sequenced were expressed TCRB transcripts, since all of the isolated RNA had been reverse transcribed. Sequencing was performed with immunoSEQ multiplex PCR; in TCRdb, only in-frame clones are kept and a portion is missing. The table includes more than 250,000 clones, 13% to 15% detected once. The V and J genes are TRBV5-1 and TRBJ2-1; 13 nucleotides agree with TRBD2. This clonotype was obtained from a man younger than 40 with type 1 diabetes. The material sequenced was naive CD4+ T cells from blood. In DNA form, the CDR3 reads TGCGCCAGCAGCTTGGGACTAGCGGGAGGACTCCAAGACAATGAGCAGTTCTTC. As protein: CASSLGLAGGLQDNEQFF.